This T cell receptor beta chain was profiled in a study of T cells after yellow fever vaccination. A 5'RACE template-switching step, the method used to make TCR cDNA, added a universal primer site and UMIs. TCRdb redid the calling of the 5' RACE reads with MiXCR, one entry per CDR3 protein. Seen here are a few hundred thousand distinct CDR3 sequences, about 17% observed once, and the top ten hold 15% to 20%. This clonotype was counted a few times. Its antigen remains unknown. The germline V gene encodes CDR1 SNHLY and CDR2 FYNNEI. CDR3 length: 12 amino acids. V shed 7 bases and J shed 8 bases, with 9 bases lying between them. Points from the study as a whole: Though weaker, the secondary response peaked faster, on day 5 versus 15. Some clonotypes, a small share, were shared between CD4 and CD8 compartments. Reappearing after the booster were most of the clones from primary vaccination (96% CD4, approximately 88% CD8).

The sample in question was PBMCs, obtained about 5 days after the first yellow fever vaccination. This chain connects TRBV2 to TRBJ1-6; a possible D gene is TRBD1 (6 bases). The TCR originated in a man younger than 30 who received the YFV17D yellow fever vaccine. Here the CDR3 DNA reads TGTGCCAGCACCCCAGGGGATTCACCCCTCCACTTT. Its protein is CASTPGDSPLHF.